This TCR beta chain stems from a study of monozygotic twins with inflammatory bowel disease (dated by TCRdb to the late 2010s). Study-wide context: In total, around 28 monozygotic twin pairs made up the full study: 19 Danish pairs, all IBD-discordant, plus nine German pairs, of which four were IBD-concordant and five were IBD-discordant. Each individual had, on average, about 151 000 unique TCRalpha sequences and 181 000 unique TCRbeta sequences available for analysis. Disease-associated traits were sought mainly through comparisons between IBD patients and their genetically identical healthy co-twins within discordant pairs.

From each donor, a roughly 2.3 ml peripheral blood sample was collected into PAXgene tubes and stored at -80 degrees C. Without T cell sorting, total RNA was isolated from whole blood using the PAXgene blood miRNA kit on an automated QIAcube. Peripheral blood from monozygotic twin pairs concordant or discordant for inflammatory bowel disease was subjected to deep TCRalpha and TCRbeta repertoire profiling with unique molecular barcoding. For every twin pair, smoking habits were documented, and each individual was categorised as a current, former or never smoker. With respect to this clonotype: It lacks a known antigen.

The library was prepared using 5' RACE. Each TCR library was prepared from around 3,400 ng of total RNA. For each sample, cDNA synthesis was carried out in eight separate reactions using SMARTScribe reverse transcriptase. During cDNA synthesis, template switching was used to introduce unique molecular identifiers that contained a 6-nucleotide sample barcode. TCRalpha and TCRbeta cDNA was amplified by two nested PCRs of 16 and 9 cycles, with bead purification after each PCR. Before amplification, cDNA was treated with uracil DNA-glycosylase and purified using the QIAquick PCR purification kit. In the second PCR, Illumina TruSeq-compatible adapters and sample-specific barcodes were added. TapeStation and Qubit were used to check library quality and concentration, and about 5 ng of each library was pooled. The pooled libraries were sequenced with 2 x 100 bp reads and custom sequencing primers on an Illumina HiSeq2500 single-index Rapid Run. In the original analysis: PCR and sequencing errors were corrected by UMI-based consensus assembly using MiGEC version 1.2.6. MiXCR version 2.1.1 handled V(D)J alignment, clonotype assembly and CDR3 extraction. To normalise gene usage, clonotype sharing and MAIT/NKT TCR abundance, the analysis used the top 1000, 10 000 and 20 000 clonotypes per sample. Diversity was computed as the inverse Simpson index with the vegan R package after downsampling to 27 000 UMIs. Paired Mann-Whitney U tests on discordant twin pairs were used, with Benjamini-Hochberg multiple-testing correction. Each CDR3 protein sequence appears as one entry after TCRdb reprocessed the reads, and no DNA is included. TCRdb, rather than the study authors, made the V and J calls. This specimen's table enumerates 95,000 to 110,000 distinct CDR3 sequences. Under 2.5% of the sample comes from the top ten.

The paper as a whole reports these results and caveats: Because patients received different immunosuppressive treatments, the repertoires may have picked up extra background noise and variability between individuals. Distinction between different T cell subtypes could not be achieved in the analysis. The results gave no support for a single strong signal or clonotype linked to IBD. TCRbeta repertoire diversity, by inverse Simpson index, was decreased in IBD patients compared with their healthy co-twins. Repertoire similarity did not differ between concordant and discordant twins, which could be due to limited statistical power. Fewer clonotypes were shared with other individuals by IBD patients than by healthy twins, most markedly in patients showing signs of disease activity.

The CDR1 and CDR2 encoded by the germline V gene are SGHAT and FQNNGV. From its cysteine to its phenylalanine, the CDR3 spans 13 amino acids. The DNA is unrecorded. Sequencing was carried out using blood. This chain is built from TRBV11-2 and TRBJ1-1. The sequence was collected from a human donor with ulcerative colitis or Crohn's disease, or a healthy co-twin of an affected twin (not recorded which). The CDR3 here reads CASSLDVGTEAFF.